The rows below give T cell receptor beta chains drawn from one sample of a study of T cell responses to AZD1222 COVID-19 vaccine. The method was immunoSEQ multiplex PCR; TCRdb's version includes in-frame clones alone and lacks a portion of them. This sample yields 140,000 or so clones, of which 89% are seen a single time; under 2% belongs to the top ten. This sample comprised peripheral blood, obtained 28 days after the second AZD1222 dose. The receptor source for this set is an adult who received the AZD1222 COVID-19 vaccine. The CDR3 runs from the conserved cysteine through the conserved F or W. D genes are given only for firm matches. Rows give clone size only sometimes, using once, few, many, or a class for an expanded clone.

j_gene | v_gene | abundance | d_gene | CDR3nt | CDR3aa
TRBJ1-5 | TRBV6-2/TRBV6-3 | once | . | TGTGCCAGCAGTTACTCCCCAGAATATAGCAATCAGCCCCAGCATTTT | CASSYSPEYSNQPQHF
TRBJ1-4 | TRBV30 | . | TRBD1 | TGTGCCTGGAGTGTGGGGACAGGGGATGAAAAACTGTTTTTT | CAWSVGTGDEKLFF
TRBJ1-6 | TRBV4-3 | . | . | TGCGCCAGCAGCCAAGAAGGGGGTTCACCCCTCCACTTT | CASSQEGGSPLHF
TRBJ1-3 | TRBV5-5 | . | . | TGTGCCAGCAGCCCTCGTGCGGGGGCTTTCTCTGGAAACACCATATATTTT | CASSPRAGAFSGNTIYF
TRBJ1-3 | TRBV18 | . | . | TGTGCCAGCTCACCACCACCAGTCGGCTCTGGAAACACCATATATTTT | CASSPPPVGSGNTIYF
TRBJ2-7 | TRBV29-1 | . | . | TGCAGCGTTGGCGACAGCAACTACGAGCAGTACTTC | CSVGDSNYEQYF
TRBJ2-3 | TRBV10-1 | . | TRBD2 | TGCGCCAGCAGTGGGAGCGCTAGCGGGAGAAGGTCCGGAGATACGCAGTATTTT | CASSGSASGRRSGDTQYF
TRBJ2-1 | TRBV11-2 | . | TRBD2 | TGTGCCAGCAGCATTTCCCAAGCGGGGGGCAATGAGCAGTTCTTC | CASSISQAGGNEQFF
TRBJ1-2 | TRBV7-2 | . | TRBD1 | TGTGCCAGCAGCGAGACAGGGGCCTCCAACCCCTTTTATGGCTACACCTTC | CASSETGASNPFYGYTF
TRBJ1-4 | TRBV6-1 | . | . | TGTGCCAGCAGTGAATTGGGATTTAATGAAAAACTGTTTTTT | CASSELGFNEKLFF